These 18 T cell receptor beta chains were all obtained from the same sample, sequenced in a study of T-cell memory formation after mild COVID-19. TCRdb reprocessed the 5' RACE reads with MiXCR, giving one entry per CDR3 protein. The data show more than 55,000 distinct CDR3 sequences, with around a tenth seen just once and around 1.2% held by the top ten. Source material: PBMCs or a T cell subset sorted from them (not recorded which). These receptors all come from a young man who had mild COVID-19 (a few samples of this study predate the infection). Cell type and time point are not known.

The chain links TRBV12-3 or TRBV12-4 to TRBJ2-5; 7 nucleotides agree with TRBD2. V gave up 4 bases and J gave up 5 bases; unmatched junction bases: 4. The CDR3 runs 13 residues. For the CDR3, the DNA is TGTGCCAGCAGTTCGACTAGCAGGGAGACCCAGTACTTC. Residues: CASSSTSRETQYF.

V gene TRBV4-1 combines with J gene TRBJ2-2; TRBD1 agrees at 10 bases. Germline values: CDR1 MGHRA, CDR2 YSYEKL. V was clipped by 4 bases and J by 6 bases; unmatched bases: 2. The CDR3 contains 14 residues. CDR3 in DNA: TGCGCCAGCAGCCGGACAGGGGGGGCCGGGGAGCTGTTTTTT. It encodes CASSRTGGAGELFF.

The rearrangement uses TRBV4-3 and TRBJ2-5, with D perhaps matching TRBD2 (6 bases). Germline CDR1 and CDR2: LGHNA and YSLEER. This CDR3 has 14 amino acids. The V and J ends lost 0 bases and 5 bases respectively, with 10 bases between them. CDR3 sequence reads: CASSQETGVETQYF. The DNA of the CDR3 is TGCGCCAGCAGCCAAGAGACGGGGGTCGAGACCCAGTACTTC.

V is TRBV28 and J is TRBJ1-1, with D tentatively TRBD1 (5 bases). Germline V gene lookup returns CDR1 MDHEN and CDR2 SYDVKM. CDR3 length: 16 amino acids. With 2 bases removed from V and 3 bases from J, the gap between germline ends came to 16 bases. In DNA form, the CDR3 reads TGTGCCAGCAGTTTAAGGCCCGGGAGCAGGGACACTGAAGCTTTCTTT. It translates to CASSLRPGSRDTEAFF.

In its sample, this clonotype was seen many times. V is TRBV5-1 and J is TRBJ2-7; D assignment may be TRBD1 or TRBD2 (5 bases each). This CDR3 contains 14 residues. From germline, CDR1 is SGHRS and CDR2 YFSETQ. Trimming took off 6 bases at V and 0 bases at J, with 13 bases between the two ends. DNA for the CDR3: TGCGCCAGCAACCCATTCGGGGCCTCCTACGAGCAGTACTTC. The encoded protein is CASNPFGASYEQYF.

A few counts support this clonotype. The chain joins TRBV7-2 to TRBJ1-5, with TRBD1 as a possible D gene (6 bases). The germline V gene has CDR1 SGHTA and CDR2 FQGNSA. Trimming left V 3 bases short and J 1 base short, with 10 bases between. The CDR3 runs 15 residues. CDR3 DNA sequence: TGTGCCAGCAGCTTCACAGGGCCGAGCAATCAGCCCCAGCATTTT. This encodes CASSFTGPSNQPQHF.

This clonotype was seen more than once but under ten times. The V call is TRBV6-5, the J call TRBJ2-7, with D possibly being TRBD1 or TRBD2 (5 bases each). The germline gives CDR1 MNHEY, CDR2 SVGAGI. The CDR3 totals 14 residues. V was pared by 6 bases and J by 3 bases, with 15 bases between. The CDR3 loop is CASSQPGPYYEQYF. CDR3 nucleotides: TGTGCCAGCAGCCAACCGGGGCCGTACTACGAGCAGTACTTC.

V usage is TRBV2 and J usage is TRBJ2-7; 13 bases align to TRBD2. Trimming removed 6 bases from V and 4 bases from J; junction bases left unmatched: 3. Per the germline V gene, CDR1 is SNHLY and CDR2 is FYNNEI. CDR3 length: 14 residues. The CDR3 bases are TGTGCCAGCAGCCCGGGACTAGCGGGATACGAGCAGTACTTC. This gives the protein CASSPGLAGYEQYF.

This chain joins TRBV28 and TRBJ2-5; D is uncertain. CDR1 and CDR2 (germline): MDHEN, SYDVKM. Trimming removed 6 bases from V and 5 bases from J, with 10 bases in between. The CDR3 consists of 12 residues. The CDR3 bases are TGTGCCAGCAGGCGCCCCAAGGAGACCCAGTACTTC. As protein: CASRRPKETQYF.

In its sample, this clonotype was seen many times. The chain combines TRBV4-1 with TRBJ2-7, with no clear D. CDR3 length: 15 amino acids. Trimming stripped 0 bases from V and 2 bases from J, with 11 bases between. Germline CDR1 MGHRA, CDR2 YSYEKL. CDR3 loop: CASSQDRGTPYEQYF. The CDR3, as DNA: TGCGCCAGCAGCCAAGATCGAGGCACCCCCTACGAGCAGTACTTC.

V is TRBV7-9 and J is TRBJ2-2; 7 positions match TRBD2. Germline trimming cut 11 bases from V and 3 bases from J; bases unmatched to any gene: 9. Germline lookup yields CDR1 SEHNR and CDR2 FQNEAQ (reference sequence). This CDR3 contains 14 residues. In DNA form, the CDR3 reads TGTGCCGGACAAGCGGGGACGTACACCGGGGAGCTGTTTTTT. The encoded protein is CAGQAGTYTGELFF.

This clonotype showed up just a few times. The chain has TRBV6-5 and TRBJ1-1; D is possibly TRBD1 (6 bases). The CDR3 consists of 14 residues. From germline, CDR1 is MNHEY and CDR2 SVGAGI. V dropped 6 bases and J dropped 2 bases, with 13 bases sitting between them. The CDR3, as DNA: TGTGCCAGCAGAGGGGACATAGTTAACACTGAAGCTTTCTTT. Its translation is CASRGDIVNTEAFF.

V usage is TRBV10-3 and J usage is TRBJ1-5; the D is unclear. V lost 4 bases and J 5 bases, leaving 9 bases between the germline ends. The CDR3 runs to 13 residues. CDR1 and CDR2 (germline): ENHRY, SYGVKD. In nucleotides, the CDR3 is TGTGCCATCAGTGCAGGAATAGATCAGCCCCAGCATTTT. It encodes CAISAGIDQPQHF.

This clonotype appeared many times. The genes are TRBV20-1 and TRBJ1-2; 7 bases agree with TRBD1. V shed 3 bases, J shed 5 bases, and the junction held 6 bases outside the gene matches. Germline values: CDR1 DFQATT, CDR2 SNEGSKA (reference sequence). CDR3 size: 13 residues. The CDR3 sequence: CSASMTGWYGYTF. CDR3 nucleotide sequence: TGCAGTGCTAGCATGACAGGGTGGTATGGCTACACCTTC.

This clonotype was observed a few times. In nucleotides, the CDR3 is TGTGCCACCAGTGACCGCGGGACAGCCTCTAGCGGGGTGCTCTACAATGAGCAGTTCTTC. It translates to CATSDRGTASSGVLYNEQFF. This chain connects TRBV24-1 to TRBJ2-1; 9 bases map to TRBD2. Trimming at V came to 4 bases and at J to 3 bases, leaving 18 bases not matched to a gene. From germline, CDR1 is KGHDR and CDR2 SFDVKD. The CDR3 contains 20 residues.

This clonotype was seen a handful of times. At one end the junction does not follow the germline gene, possibly because of a read error. The V gene is TRBV7-7, the J gene TRBJ2-5; 11 bases match TRBD1. Germline values: CDR1 SSHAT, CDR2 FNYEAQ (reference sequence). This CDR3 region has 16 residues. Written as DNA, the CDR3 is TGTGCTAGCAGCTTAGCAGGACAGGGGGCCGGAGAGACCCAGTACTTC. Residues: CASSLAGQGAGETQYF.

In its sample, this clonotype was seen a few times. The chain carries TRBV4-2 and TRBJ2-3, with D tentatively TRBD1 (6 bases). The CDR3 contains 14 residues. CDR1 is LGHNA and CDR2 is YNFKEQ in the germline V gene. Trimming took off 0 bases at V and 3 bases at J, with 7 bases between the two ends. The CDR3 coding sequence is TGTGCCAGCAGCCAAGATCAGGGGACAGATACGCAGTATTTT. Amino acid sequence: CASSQDQGTDTQYF.

The J gene is TRBJ1-1, the V gene TRBV18; TRBD1 matches 11 bases. V gave up 4 bases and J gave up 5 bases; unmatched junction bases: 9. Germline-derived CDR1 and CDR2 are KGHSH and LQKENI. This CDR3 is built from 16 residues. The CDR3 DNA sequence: TGTGCCAGCTCACTACGGGGACAGGGGGATCCGACTGAAGCTTTCTTT. Protein product: CASSLRGQGDPTEAFF.